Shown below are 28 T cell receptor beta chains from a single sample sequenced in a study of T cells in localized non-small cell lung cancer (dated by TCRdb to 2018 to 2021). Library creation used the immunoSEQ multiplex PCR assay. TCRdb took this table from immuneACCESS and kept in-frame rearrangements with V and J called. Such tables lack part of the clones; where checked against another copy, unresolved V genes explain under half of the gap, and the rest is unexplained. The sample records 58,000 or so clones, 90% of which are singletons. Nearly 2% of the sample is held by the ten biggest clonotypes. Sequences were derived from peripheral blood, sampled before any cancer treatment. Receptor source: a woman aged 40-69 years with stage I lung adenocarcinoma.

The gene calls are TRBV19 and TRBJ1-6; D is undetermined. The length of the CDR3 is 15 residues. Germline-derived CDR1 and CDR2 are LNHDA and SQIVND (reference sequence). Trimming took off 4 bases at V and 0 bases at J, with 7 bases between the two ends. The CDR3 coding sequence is TGTGCCAGTAGTACGGAGCACTCCTATAATTCACCCCTCCACTTT. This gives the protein CASSTEHSYNSPLHF.

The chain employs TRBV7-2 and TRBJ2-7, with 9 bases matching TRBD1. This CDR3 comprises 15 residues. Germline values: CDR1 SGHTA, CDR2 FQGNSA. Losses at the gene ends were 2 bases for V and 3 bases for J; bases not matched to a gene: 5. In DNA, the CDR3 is TGTGCCAGCAGCTTAACCGCGGGACAGGGCTACGAGCAGTACTTC. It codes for CASSLTAGQGYEQYF.

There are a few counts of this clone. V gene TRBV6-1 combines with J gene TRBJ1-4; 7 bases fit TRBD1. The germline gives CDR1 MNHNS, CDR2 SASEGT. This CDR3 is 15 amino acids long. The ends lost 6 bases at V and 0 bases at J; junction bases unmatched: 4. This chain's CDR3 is CASRDRFATNEKLFF. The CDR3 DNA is TGTGCCAGCAGGGACAGGTTTGCAACTAATGAAAAACTGTTTTTT.

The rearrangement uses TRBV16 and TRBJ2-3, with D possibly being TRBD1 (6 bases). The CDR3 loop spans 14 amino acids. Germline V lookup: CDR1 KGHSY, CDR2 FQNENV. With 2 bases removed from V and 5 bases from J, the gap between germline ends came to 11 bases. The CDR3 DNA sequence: TGTGCCAGCAGCCAACCGGGACATGAAGATACGCAGTATTTT. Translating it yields CASSQPGHEDTQYF.

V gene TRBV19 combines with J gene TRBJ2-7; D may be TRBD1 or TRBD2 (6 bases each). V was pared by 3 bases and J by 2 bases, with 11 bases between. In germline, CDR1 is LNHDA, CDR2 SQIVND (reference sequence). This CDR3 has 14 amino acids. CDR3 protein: CASSIGGGPYEQYF. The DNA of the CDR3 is TGTGCCAGTAGTATCGGGGGCGGTCCCTACGAGCAGTACTTC.

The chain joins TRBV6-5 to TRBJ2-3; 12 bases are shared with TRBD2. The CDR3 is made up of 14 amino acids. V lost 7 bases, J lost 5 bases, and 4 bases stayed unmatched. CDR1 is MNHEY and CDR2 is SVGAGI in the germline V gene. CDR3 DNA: TGTGCCAGCACACCTAGCGGGAGGGAAGATACGCAGTATTTT. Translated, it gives CASTPSGREDTQYF.

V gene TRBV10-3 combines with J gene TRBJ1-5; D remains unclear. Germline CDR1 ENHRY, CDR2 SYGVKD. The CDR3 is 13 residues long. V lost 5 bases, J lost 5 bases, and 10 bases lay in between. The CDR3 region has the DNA TGTGCCATCAGTCTTAAATCTGATCAGCCCCAGCATTTT. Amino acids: CAISLKSDQPQHF.

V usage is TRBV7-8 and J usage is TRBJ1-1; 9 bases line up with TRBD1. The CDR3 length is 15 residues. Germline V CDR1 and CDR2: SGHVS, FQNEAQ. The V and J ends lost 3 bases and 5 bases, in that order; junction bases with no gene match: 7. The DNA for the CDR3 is TGTGCCAGCAGCTTCACAGGGGGCGGCGAAACTGAAGCTTTCTTT. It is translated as CASSFTGGGETEAFF.

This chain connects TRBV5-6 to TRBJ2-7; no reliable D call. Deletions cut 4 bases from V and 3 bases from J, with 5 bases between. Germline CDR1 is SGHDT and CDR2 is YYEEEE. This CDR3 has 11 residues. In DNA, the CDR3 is TGTGCCAGCAGCATAAACTACGAGCAGTACTTC. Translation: CASSINYEQYF.

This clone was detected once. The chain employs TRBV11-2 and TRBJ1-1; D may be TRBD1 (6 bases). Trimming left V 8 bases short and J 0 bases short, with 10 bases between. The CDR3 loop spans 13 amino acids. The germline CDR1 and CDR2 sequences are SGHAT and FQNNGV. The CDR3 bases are TGTGCCAGCGGCGGGGGGCTGAACACTGAAGCTTTCTTT. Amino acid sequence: CASGGGLNTEAFF.

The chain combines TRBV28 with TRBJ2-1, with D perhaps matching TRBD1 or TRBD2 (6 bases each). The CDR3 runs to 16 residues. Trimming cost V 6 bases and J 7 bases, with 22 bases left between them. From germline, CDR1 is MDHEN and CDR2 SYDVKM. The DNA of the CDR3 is TGTGCCAGCAGCCGAAGTGATTGGGGGGCTGGAAATGAGCAGTTCTTC. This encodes CASSRSDWGAGNEQFF.

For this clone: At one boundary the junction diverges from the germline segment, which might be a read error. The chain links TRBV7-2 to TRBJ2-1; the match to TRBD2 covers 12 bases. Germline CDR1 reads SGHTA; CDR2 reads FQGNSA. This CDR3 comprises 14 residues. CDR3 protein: CASSLAGGDYEQFF. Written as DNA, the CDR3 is TGTGCCAGCAGCCTAGCGGGAGGGGACTATGAGCAGTTCTTC.

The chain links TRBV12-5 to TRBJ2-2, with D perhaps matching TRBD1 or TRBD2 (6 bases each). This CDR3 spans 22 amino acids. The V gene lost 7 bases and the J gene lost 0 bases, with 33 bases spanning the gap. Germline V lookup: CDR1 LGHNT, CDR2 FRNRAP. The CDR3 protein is CASAMSLIRGPGVAPNTGELFF. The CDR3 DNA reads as TGTGCTAGTGCTATGTCATTAATCCGGGGGCCAGGGGTGGCACCGAACACCGGGGAGCTGTTTTTT.

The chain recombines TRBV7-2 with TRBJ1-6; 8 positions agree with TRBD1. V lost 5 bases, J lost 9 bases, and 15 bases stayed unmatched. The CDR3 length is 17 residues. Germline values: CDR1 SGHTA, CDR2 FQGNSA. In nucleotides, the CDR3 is TGTGCCAGCAGCCTCTCCCAGGGGGCGGGGGGCGGTTCACCCCTCCACTTT. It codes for CASSLSQGAGGGSPLHF.

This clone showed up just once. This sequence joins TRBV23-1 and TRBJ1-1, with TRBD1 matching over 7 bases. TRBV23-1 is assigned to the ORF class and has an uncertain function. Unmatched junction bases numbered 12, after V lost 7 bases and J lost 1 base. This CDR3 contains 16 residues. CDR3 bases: TGCGCCAGCAAGACAACAGGGGATCGAAGGAACACTGAAGCTTTCTTT. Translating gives CASKTTGDRRNTEAFF.

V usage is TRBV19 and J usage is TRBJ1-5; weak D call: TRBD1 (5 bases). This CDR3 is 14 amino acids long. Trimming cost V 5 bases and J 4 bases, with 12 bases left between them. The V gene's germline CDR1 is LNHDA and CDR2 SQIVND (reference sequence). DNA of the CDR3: TGTGCCAGTAGTCCCGGGGCCGGGAATCAGCCCCAGCATTTT. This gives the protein CASSPGAGNQPQHF.

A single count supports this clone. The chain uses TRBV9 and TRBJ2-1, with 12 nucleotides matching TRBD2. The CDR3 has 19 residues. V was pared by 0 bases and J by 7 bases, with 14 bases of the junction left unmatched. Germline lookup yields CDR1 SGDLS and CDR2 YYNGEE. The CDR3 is CASSVVGRLAGGPGNEQFF. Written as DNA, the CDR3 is TGTGCCAGCAGCGTAGTGGGGAGGCTAGCGGGGGGGCCTGGTAATGAGCAGTTCTTC.

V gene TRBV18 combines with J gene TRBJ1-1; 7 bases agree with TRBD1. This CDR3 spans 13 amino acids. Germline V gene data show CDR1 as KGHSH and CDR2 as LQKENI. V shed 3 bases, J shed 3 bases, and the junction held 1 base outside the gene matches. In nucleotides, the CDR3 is TGTGCCAGCTCACCTCAGGGGGACACTGAAGCTTTCTTT. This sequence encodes CASSPQGDTEAFF.

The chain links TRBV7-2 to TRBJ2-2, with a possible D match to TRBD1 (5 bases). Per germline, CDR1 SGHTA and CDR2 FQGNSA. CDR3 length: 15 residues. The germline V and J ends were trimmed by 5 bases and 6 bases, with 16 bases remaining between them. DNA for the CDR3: TGTGCCAGCAGCCTCGGAGACAGTTTAGCCGGGGAGCTGTTTTTT. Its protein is CASSLGDSLAGELFF. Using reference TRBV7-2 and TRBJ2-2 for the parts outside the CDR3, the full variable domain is GAGVSQSPSNKVTEKGKDVELRCDPISGHTALYWYRQSLGQGLEFLIYFQGNSAPDKSGLPSDRFSAERTGGSVSTLTIQRTQQEDSAVYLCASSLGDSLAGELFFGEGSRLTVL.

CDR3 protein: CASSVDKNIQYF. The CDR3 DNA follows: TGTGCCAGCAGTGTCGACAAAAACATTCAGTACTTC. The genes are TRBV2 and TRBJ2-4; D gene ambiguous. The V gene's germline CDR1 is SNHLY and CDR2 FYNNEI. Trimming took off 4 bases at V and 3 bases at J, with 4 bases between the two ends. The CDR3 consists of 12 residues.

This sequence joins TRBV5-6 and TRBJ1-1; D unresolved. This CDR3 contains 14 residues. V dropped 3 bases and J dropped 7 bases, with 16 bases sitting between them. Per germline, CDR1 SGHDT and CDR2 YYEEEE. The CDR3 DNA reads TGTGCCAGCAGCTCGGGCTTTTCTAAGAGTGAAGCTTTCTTT. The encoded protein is CASSSGFSKSEAFF.

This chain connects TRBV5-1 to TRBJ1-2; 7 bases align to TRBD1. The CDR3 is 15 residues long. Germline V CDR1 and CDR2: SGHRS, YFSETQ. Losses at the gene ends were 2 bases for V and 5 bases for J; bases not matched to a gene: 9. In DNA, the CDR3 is TGCGCCAGCAGCTTAGTATACAGGGGCCCTTATGGCTACACCTTC. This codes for CASSLVYRGPYGYTF. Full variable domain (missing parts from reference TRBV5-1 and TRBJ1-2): KAGVTQTPRYLIKTRGQQVTLSCSPISGHRSVSWYQQTPGQGLQFLFEYFSETQRNKGNFPGRFSGRQFSNSRSEMNVSTLELGDSALYLCASSLVYRGPYGYTFGSGTRLTVV.

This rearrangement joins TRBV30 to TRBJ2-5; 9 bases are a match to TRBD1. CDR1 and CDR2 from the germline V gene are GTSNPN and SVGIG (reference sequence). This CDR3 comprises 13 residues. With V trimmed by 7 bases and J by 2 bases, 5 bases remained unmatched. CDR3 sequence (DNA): TGTGCCTCACAGGGGGCCCATCAAGAGACCCAGTACTTC. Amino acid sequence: CASQGAHQETQYF.

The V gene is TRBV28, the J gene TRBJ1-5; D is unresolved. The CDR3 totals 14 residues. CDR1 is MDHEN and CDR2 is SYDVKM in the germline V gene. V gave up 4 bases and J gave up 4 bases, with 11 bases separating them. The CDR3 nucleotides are TGTGCCAGCAGTTGGATGACTGAGAATCAGCCCCAGCATTTT. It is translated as CASSWMTENQPQHF.

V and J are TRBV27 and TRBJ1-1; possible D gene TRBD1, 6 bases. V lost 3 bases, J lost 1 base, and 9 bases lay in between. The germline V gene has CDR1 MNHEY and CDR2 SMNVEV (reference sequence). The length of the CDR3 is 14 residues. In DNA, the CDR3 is TGTGCCAGCAGTTTTGGAGGGGGGAACACTGAAGCTTTCTTT. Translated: CASSFGGGNTEAFF.

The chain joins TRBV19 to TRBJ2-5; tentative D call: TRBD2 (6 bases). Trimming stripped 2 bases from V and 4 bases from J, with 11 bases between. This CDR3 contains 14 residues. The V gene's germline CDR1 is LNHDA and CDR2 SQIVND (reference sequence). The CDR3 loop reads CASSITGGVETQYF. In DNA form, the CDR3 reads TGTGCCAGTAGTATAACCGGGGGTGTAGAGACCCAGTACTTC.

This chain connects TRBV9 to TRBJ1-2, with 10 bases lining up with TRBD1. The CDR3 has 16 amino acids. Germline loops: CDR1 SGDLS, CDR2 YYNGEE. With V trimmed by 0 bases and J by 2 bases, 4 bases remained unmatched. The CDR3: CASSVAGQGENYGYTF. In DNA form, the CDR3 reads TGTGCCAGCAGCGTAGCTGGACAGGGGGAGAACTATGGCTACACCTTC.

This CDR3 reads CASSFGSGITYEQYF. The CDR3 coding sequence is TGTGCCAGCAGCTTTGGTAGCGGGATAACCTACGAGCAGTACTTC. The V gene is TRBV7-9, the J gene TRBJ2-7; 8 bases map to TRBD2. Germline CDR1 SEHNR, CDR2 FQNEAQ (reference sequence). CDR3 length: 15 residues. Trimming took 3 bases from V and 2 from J; bases not matched to a gene: 6.